The 26 T cell receptor beta chains in this list originate from one sample, sequenced in a study of shared clonotypes between healthy human individuals. Clones were read by immunoSEQ multiplex PCR, and TCRdb kept only the in-frame ones, dropping some. The data hold about 1.1 million clones, with roughly 80% observed a single time. Input material: memory CD4+ T cells from PBMCs. The subset denotes: CD45RA-negative fraction. Receptors were obtained from a man between 18 and 35 years old in good health. Some clones in this sample may be carry-over from other donors' samples.

The chain joins TRBV12-2 to TRBJ2-7; TRBD1 is the table's D call, not checked against the DNA. TRBV12-2 is deemed a pseudogene. The CDR3 extends over 18 amino acids. The DNA of the CDR3 is TGTGCAAGTCGCGCGTGTACAGGAAGGGTTAAGAAGACCTACGAGCAGTACTTC. Its protein product is CASRACTGRVKKTYEQYF.

There are a few counts of this clone. J is TRBJ2-7 and V is TRBV6-6; 12 bases agree with TRBD1. Germline-derived CDR1 and CDR2 are MNHNY and SVGAGI (reference sequence). The V and J ends lost 6 bases and 7 bases, in that order; junction bases with no gene match: 7. The CDR3 has 14 amino acids. The CDR3 bases are TGTGCCAGCAGGCCGGGACAGGGGGCGGTTGAGCAGTACTTC. As protein: CASRPGQGAVEQYF.

In regard to this clone: Other DNA sequences of this sample code for an identical CDR3. The chain employs TRBV9 and TRBJ1-2; D gene ambiguous. The CDR3 covers 14 residues. Germline CDR1 reads SGDLS; CDR2 reads YYNGEE. Trimming cost V 0 bases and J 0 bases, with 6 bases left between them. CDR3 sequence: CASSVGGTNYGYTF. In DNA form, the CDR3 reads TGTGCCAGCAGCGTAGGCGGAACTAACTATGGCTACACCTTC.

This chain connects TRBV6-5 to TRBJ1-2, with TRBD1 matching over 8 bases. Germline values: CDR1 MNHEY, CDR2 SVGAGI. V trimming: 8 bases; J trimming: 2 bases; junction bases outside the gene matches: 4. The CDR3 covers 13 residues. CDR3 bases: TGTGCCAGCGGTACAGGGGGGAACTATGGCTACACCTTC. This translates into CASGTGGNYGYTF.

In DNA, the CDR3 is TGTGCCAGCAGTCTCCGGGACAGGTCCCTCTACGAGCAGTACTTC. It is translated as CASSLRDRSLYEQYF. The rearrangement uses TRBV5-5 and TRBJ2-7; 8 positions agree with TRBD1. Germline V gives CDR1 SGHKS, CDR2 YYEKEE (reference sequence). This CDR3 is built from 15 residues. The V and J ends lost 5 bases and 3 bases, in that order; junction bases with no gene match: 10.

The J gene is TRBJ1-5, the V gene TRBV6-5; 8 bases are a match to TRBD1. The J segment lost 6 bases and the V segment lost 5 bases, leaving 9 bases of the junction unmatched. The CDR3 contains 15 residues. Germline V gene lookup returns CDR1 MNHEY and CDR2 SVGAGI. The CDR3 DNA sequence: TGTGCCAGCAGTACAGGACAGGGTAGAAGTCAGCCCCAGCATTTT. The encoded protein is CASSTGQGRSQPQHF.

The chain is built from TRBV5-4 and TRBJ2-3; 7 positions match TRBD2. Unmatched junction bases numbered 3, after V lost 5 bases and J lost 0 bases. Per germline, CDR1 SGHNT and CDR2 YYREEE (reference sequence). The CDR3 spans 14 residues. CDR3 DNA: TGTGCCAGCAGTTGGGACTATAGCACAGATACGCAGTATTTT. Amino acids: CASSWDYSTDTQYF.

Here the CDR3 reads CASSYSGSGRRTQYF. The CDR3, as DNA: TGTGCCAGCAGTTACTCGGGGTCCGGAAGGCGGACCCAGTACTTC. The chain recombines TRBV6-6 with TRBJ2-5; D is undetermined. V gave up 0 bases and J gave up 7 bases, with 15 bases separating them. The CDR3 runs to 15 residues. CDR1 is MNHNY and CDR2 is SVGAGI in the germline V gene (reference sequence).

With regard to this clone: A read error likely explains this, since a far larger clone differs by one base. This chain connects TRBV4-3 to TRBJ2-2; D possibly matches TRBD1 or TRBD2 (5 bases each). The germline gives CDR1 LGHNA, CDR2 YSLEER. This CDR3 contains 14 residues. V was clipped by 5 bases and J by 4 bases, with 11 bases between them. As DNA, the CDR3 is TGCGCCAGCAGCTCGGGACCCAGCACCGGGGAGCTGTTTTTT. The encoded protein is CASSSGPSTGELFF.

This clone showed up just a few times. This chain uses TRBV28 with TRBJ1-2; weak D call: TRBD1 (6 bases). The V gene's germline CDR1 is MDHEN and CDR2 SYDVKM. Trimming took 5 bases from V and 8 from J, leaving 21 bases between them. This CDR3 contains 15 residues. Here the CDR3 DNA reads TGTGCCAGCAGTCTCCCCGGGACAAAAGTCCCCGGCTACACCTTC. This encodes CASSLPGTKVPGYTF.

With respect to this clone: This sample includes further DNA sequences coding for the same CDR3. V usage is TRBV5-8 and J usage is TRBJ2-7; D is ambiguous. Germline V CDR1 and CDR2: SGHTS, YDEGEE. Trimming stripped 4 bases from V and 5 bases from J, with 10 bases between. This CDR3 is built from 12 residues. CDR3 residues: CASSLTSHEQYF. CDR3 DNA: TGTGCCAGCAGCCTTACATCGCACGAGCAGTACTTC. Drawing the rest from reference TRBV5-8 and TRBJ2-7, the complete variable domain is EAGVTQSPTHLIKTRGQQATLRCSPISGHTSVYWYQQALGLGLQFLLWYDEGEERNRGNFPPRFSGRQFPNYSSELNVNALELEDSALYLCASSLTSHEQYFGPGTRLTVT.

The rearrangement uses TRBV11-2 and TRBJ2-1; D remains ambiguous. Germline V gives CDR1 SGHAT, CDR2 FQNNGV. There are 12 residues in the CDR3. Trimming stripped 0 bases from V and 9 bases from J, with 6 bases between. Written as DNA, the CDR3 is TGTGCCAGCAGCTTAGATTCCGGTGAGCAGTTCTTC. Protein sequence: CASSLDSGEQFF.

The chain is built from TRBV7-3 and TRBJ2-1, with D tentatively TRBD2 (6 bases). V gave up 1 base and J gave up 4 bases, with 14 bases separating them. Germline V gene lookup returns CDR1 SGHTA and CDR2 FQGTGA. The CDR3 consists of 16 residues. The CDR3 region has the DNA TGTGCCAGCAGCTTAATGGCGGGGACCCCTTACAATGAGCAGTTCTTC. Amino acid sequence: CASSLMAGTPYNEQFF.

The chain combines TRBV6-6 with TRBJ1-2; the match to TRBD1 covers 7 bases. The CDR3 spans 15 residues. Germline-derived CDR1 and CDR2 are MNHNY and SVGAGI (reference sequence). The V and J ends lost 0 bases and 0 bases, in that order; junction bases with no gene match: 1. Written as DNA, the CDR3 is TGTGCCAGCAGTTACTCAGGGACAGCTAACTATGGCTACACCTTC. This gives the protein CASSYSGTANYGYTF.

On this clone itself: The junction differs from germline at one of its ends, possibly a read error. The chain carries TRBV7-9 and TRBJ2-7; the D call may be TRBD1 or TRBD2 (5 bases each). Per the germline V gene, CDR1 is SEHNR and CDR2 is FQNEAQ (reference sequence). This CDR3 comprises 15 residues. In DNA, the CDR3 is TGTGCCAGCAGCTTAGTCGGGGCCCCCTCCCACGAGCAGTACTTC. Translating gives CASSLVGAPSHEQYF.

The chain joins TRBV30 to TRBJ2-1; D gene unclear. Germline values: CDR1 GTSNPN, CDR2 SVGIG (reference sequence). Trimming shortened V by 2 bases and J by 10 bases, and 9 bases separated the two germline ends. CDR3 length: 11 residues. This CDR3 reads CAWSFAEEQFF. The CDR3, as DNA: TGTGCCTGGAGTTTCGCCGAGGAGCAGTTCTTC.

V and J are TRBV5-1 and TRBJ1-2, with 11 bases aligning to TRBD1. CDR3 length: 16 residues. V was pared by 3 bases and J by 5 bases, with 9 bases of the junction left unmatched. Germline values: CDR1 SGHRS, CDR2 YFSETQ. The CDR3 DNA follows: TGCGCCAGCAGCTCGAACCCGGGACAGGGGGGTTATGGCTACACCTTC. Its protein product is CASSSNPGQGGYGYTF.

V and J are TRBV5-1 and TRBJ1-1; a possible D gene is TRBD1 (5 bases). This CDR3 spans 14 amino acids. CDR1 and CDR2 from the germline V gene are SGHRS and YFSETQ. V lost 6 bases and J lost 1, with 13 bases in between. The DNA of the CDR3 is TGCGCCAGCACCGCAACCGGGACGAACACTGAAGCTTTCTTT. Its translation is CASTATGTNTEAFF.

The chain employs TRBV28 and TRBJ1-1, with TRBD1 matching over 8 bases. With 6 bases clipped from V and 6 bases from J, the junction kept 12 bases outside the gene matches. The CDR3 is 15 residues long. Germline V CDR1 and CDR2: MDHEN, SYDVKM. The CDR3 loop reads CASSRSLGQASEAFF. The CDR3, as DNA: TGTGCCAGCAGCCGATCCCTGGGACAGGCGTCTGAAGCTTTCTTT.

As regards this clone: With only one base between it and a far larger clone, this is likely a read error. This rearrangement joins TRBV5-6 to TRBJ1-2; TRBD1 might be the D (5 bases). The CDR3 consists of 13 residues. The germline CDR1 and CDR2 sequences are SGHDT and YYEEEE. With 4 bases removed from V and 0 bases from J, the gap between germline ends came to 7 bases. The CDR3 is CASSPTANYGYTF. The CDR3 nucleotides are TGTGCCAGCAGCCCGACAGCTAACTATGGCTACACCTTC. Supplemented by reference TRBV5-6 and TRBJ1-2, the full variable domain reads DAGVTQSPTHLIKTRGQQVTLRCSPKSGHDTVSWYQQALGQGPQFIFQYYEEEERQRGNFPDRFSGHQFPNYSSELNVNALLLGDSALYLCASSPTANYGYTFGSGTRLTVV.

This chain links TRBV7-8 with TRBJ1-3, with TRBD1 as a possible D gene (5 bases). The CDR3 consists of 17 residues. The V end lost 4 bases, the J end lost 0 bases, and 16 bases lay between the germline ends. Germline lookup yields CDR1 SGHVS and CDR2 FQNEAQ. CDR3 DNA sequence: TGTGCCAGCAGCTGGGGACTCCTAAGCCCCTCTGGAAACACCATATATTTT. This encodes CASSWGLLSPSGNTIYF.

The rearrangement links TRBV5-4 to TRBJ2-3, with 12 positions matching TRBD2. The germline V gene encodes CDR1 SGHNT and CDR2 YYREEE (reference sequence). The CDR3 has 16 residues. V lost 4 bases and J lost 5; bases outside the gene matches: 8. The CDR3 loop is CASSPATSGSGDTQYF. CDR3 DNA: TGTGCCAGCAGCCCTGCGACTAGCGGGAGTGGAGATACGCAGTATTTT.

Points on this clone: Being one base from a much bigger clone, this may be a read error. The same CDR3 can be traced to other DNA sequences in this sample. J is TRBJ2-2 and V is TRBV7-3; D gene ambiguous. This CDR3 is built from 15 residues. Trimming pared 0 bases from V and 1 base from J, leaving 6 bases between. The V gene's germline CDR1 is SGHTA and CDR2 FQGTGA. CDR3 loop: CASSLTAGNTGELFF. The CDR3 DNA is TGTGCCAGCAGCTTAACGGCAGGGAACACCGGGGAGCTGTTTTTT.

As for this clone: Other DNA sequences in this specimen translate into the identical CDR3. The genes are TRBV2 and TRBJ2-3, with D uncertain. The CDR3 length is 12 residues. Germline CDR1 SNHLY, CDR2 FYNNEI. V was clipped by 3 bases and J by 3 bases, with 4 bases between them. The CDR3 loop is CASSEGTDTQYF. The CDR3 DNA reads as TGTGCCAGCAGTGAGGGGACAGATACGCAGTATTTT.

The gene calls are TRBV27 and TRBJ2-7, with TRBD2 matching 9 bases. CDR3 size: 15 residues. Unmatched junction bases numbered 7, after V lost 4 bases and J lost 3 bases. Looked up from germline, CDR1 is MNHEY and CDR2 is SMNVEV (reference sequence). In DNA, the CDR3 is TGTGCCAGCAGTTCCAAGGCTAGCGGGATCTACGAGCAGTACTTC. Translated, it gives CASSSKASGIYEQYF.

The chain carries TRBV25-1 and TRBJ1-1, with 8 bases matching TRBD1. This CDR3 is built from 14 residues. Germline V gives CDR1 MGHDK, CDR2 SYGVNS. After removal of 8 bases from V and 3 bases from J, the junction contained 8 bases not matched to a gene. The CDR3 nucleotides read TGTGCCAGCGTGACAGGGGTCGGCCACACTGAAGCTTTCTTT. Translated, it gives CASVTGVGHTEAFF.